This TCR beta chain was sequenced during a study of shared clonotypes between healthy human individuals. Assay execution took place at the deep level. Genomic DNA of every subset was divided equally among multiple immunoSEQ plates. The assay was immunoSEQ multiplex PCR, and TCRdb's table has in-frame clones only and misses some. The sample shows some 2,500,000 clones, approximately 93% of them seen only once. The CDR3 is made up of 16 amino acids. The germline CDR1 and CDR2 sequences are SGHRS and YFSETQ. V shed 2 bases, J shed 3 bases, and the junction held 6 bases outside the gene matches. Specimen: naive CD4+ T cells from PBMCs. Subset: CD45RA+ positively selected. The source of this sequence is a man younger than 30 in good health. Some clones in this sample may be carry-over from other donors' samples. V is TRBV5-1 and J is TRBJ2-7; TRBD2 matches at 12 bases. DNA of the CDR3: TGCGCCAGCAGCTTCGGACTAGCGGGAATAAACTACGAGCAGTACTTC. It is translated as CASSFGLAGINYEQYF.